Listed below are T cell receptor beta chains from one sample, sequenced in a study of T-cell memory formation after mild COVID-19. Using its own MiXCR run on the 5' RACE reads, TCRdb lists one record per CDR3 protein. The sample carries fewer than 650,000 distinct CDR3 sequences, approximately 21% recorded once. The sequencing input was PBMCs or a T cell subset sorted from them (not recorded which). Receptors originate from an adult woman who had mild COVID-19 (a few samples of this study predate the infection). Cell type and time point are not known. Each CDR3 is given with its conserved first and last residue. Each record gives: J gene, clone size, D gene, CDR3 length, V gene, CDR3 protein, CDR3 DNA. A D gene is named only where the DNA matches it firmly. The listing skips clone size in some rows; elsewhere it reads once, few, many or a size class.

TRBJ2-3 . TRBD2 16 TRBV29-1 CSAKPSGGVITDTQYF TGCAGCGCTAAGCCAAGCGGGGGGGTAATCACAGATACGCAGTATTTT
TRBJ1-2 . . 14 TRBV12-3/TRBV12-4 CASSLSPWAGGYTF TGTGCCAGCAGTTTATCCCCTTGGGCGGGCGGCTACACCTTC
TRBJ2-2 few . 15 TRBV7-9 CASSFFLANTGELFF TGTGCCAGCAGCTTCTTCCTAGCGAACACCGGGGAGCTGTTTTTT
TRBJ1-1 . . 14 TRBV12-3/TRBV12-4 CASSPTWAPFYAFF TGTGCCAGCAGTCCCACTTGGGCCCCCTTCTACGCTTTCTTT
TRBJ2-7 . . 13 TRBV6-2/TRBV6-3 CASSYGQIYEQYF TGTGCCAGCAGTTACGGCCAGATCTACGAGCAGTACTTC
TRBJ1-2 . . 13 TRBV6-2/TRBV6-3 CASSFRSGYGYTF TGTGCCAGCAGTTTCCGAAGCGGCTATGGCTACACCTTC
TRBJ1-2 . TRBD1 15 TRBV7-9 CASSLGGGQNYGYTF TGTGCCAGCAGCTTAGGAGGGGGCCAAAACTATGGCTACACCTTC
TRBJ2-7 . . 12 TRBV12-3/TRBV12-4 CASTLGSNEQYF TGTGCCAGCACCCTAGGAAGTAACGAGCAGTACTTC
TRBJ2-4 few TRBD2 19 TRBV4-1 CASSAAPSSGGKDKNIQYF TGCGCCAGCAGCGCTGCCCCCTCTAGCGGGGGAAAGGACAAAAACATTCAGTACTTC
TRBJ2-7 . TRBD2 16 TRBV4-3 CASSQDRLAGNYEQYF TGCGCCAGCAGCCAAGACAGGCTAGCGGGAAATTACGAGCAGTACTTC
TRBJ1-3 . . 15 TRBV6-1 CASSEVGVSGNTIYF TGTGCCAGCAGTGAAGTTGGGGTTTCTGGAAACACCATATATTTT